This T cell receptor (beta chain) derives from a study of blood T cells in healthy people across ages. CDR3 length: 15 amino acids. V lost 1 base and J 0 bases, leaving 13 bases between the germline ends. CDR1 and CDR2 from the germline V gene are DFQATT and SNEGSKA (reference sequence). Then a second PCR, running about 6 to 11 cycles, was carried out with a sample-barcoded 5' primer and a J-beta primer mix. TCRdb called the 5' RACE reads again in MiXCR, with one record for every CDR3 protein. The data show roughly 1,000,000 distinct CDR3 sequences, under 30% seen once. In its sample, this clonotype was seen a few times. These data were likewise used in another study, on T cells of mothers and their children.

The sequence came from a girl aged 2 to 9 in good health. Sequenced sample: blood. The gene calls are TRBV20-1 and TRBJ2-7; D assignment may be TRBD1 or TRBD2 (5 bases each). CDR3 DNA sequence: TGCAGTGCTAGAGCTCAGGGCGGGCCCTCCTACGAGCAGTACTTC. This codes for CSARAQGGPSYEQYF.